The 2 T cell receptor beta chains below all came from one sample that was sequenced in a study of OX40 agonist ivuxolimab in advanced cancers. Here immunoSEQ multiplex PCR was the method, and the copy in TCRdb shows in-frame clones only, minus some. Here the sample spans 70,000 to 80,000 clones, 88% being singletons. Here the sequenced sample was CD4+ or CD8+ T cells sorted from blood, taken in a trial of the OX40 agonist ivuxolimab. Receptor source: an adult with an advanced solid tumor such as melanoma, head and neck, liver or kidney cancer.

This clone was seen once. This rearrangement joins TRBV6-5 to TRBJ1-5; maybe TRBD1 (6 bases). The V and J ends lost 6 bases and 9 bases respectively, with 18 bases between them. CDR1 MNHEY and CDR2 SVGAGI come from the germline V gene. The CDR3 contains 14 residues. The CDR3 region has the DNA TGTGCCAGCAGGGCGCCGGGGGCCCTAGGGCCCCAGCATTTT. Translating gives CASRAPGALGPQHF.

The chain recombines TRBV18 with TRBJ2-7; D not resolved. From germline, CDR1 is KGHSH and CDR2 LQKENI. V was clipped by 3 bases and J by 7 bases, with 16 bases between them. The CDR3 loop spans 14 amino acids. CDR3 nucleotides: TGTGCCAGCTCACCCGCTATGGCCTTGGGAGAGCAGTACTTC. Its translation: CASSPAMALGEQYF.